This TCR beta chain comes out of a study of persistence of HIV-infected CD4 T cells. Overall study findings and caveats: Degenerate expanded CDR3beta sequences were enriched among CMV- and Gag-responding cells.

On this clone: Its antigen remains unknown.

Stimulation used approximately 9.5 ug/mL lysate from CMV-infected fibroblasts. Sorting selected CD4+ T cells upregulating both CD40 ligand and CD69. Undetectable plasma HIV-1 RNA below 50 copies/mL lasted at least 4 years. Trimming took 2 bases from V and 0 from J, leaving 8 bases between them. Germline CDR1 and CDR2: MNHNS and SASEGT. This CDR3 has 15 residues. This was the immunoSEQ version 4 assay in survey mode. The method was immunoSEQ multiplex PCR; TCRdb's version includes in-frame clones alone and lacks a portion of them. Among 6,000 to 9,500 clones listed, less than 75% were seen once. The specimen was CD4+ T cells sorted from PBMCs after roughly 18-hour stimulation, collected from a patient who received antiretroviral therapy. The TCR sequence derives from an adult man with HIV who was CMV-seropositive. The chain is built from TRBV6-1 and TRBJ1-5; no firm D call. The CDR3: CASSESRNSNQPQHF. CDR3 bases: TGTGCCAGCAGTGAATCTCGGAATAGCAATCAGCCCCAGCATTTT.